These 18 T cell receptor beta chains came from one sample sequenced in a study of cytomegalovirus exposure and HLA in healthy donors. PCR involved 60 Vbeta and 13 Jbeta primers. Here immunoSEQ multiplex PCR was the method, and the copy in TCRdb shows in-frame clones only, minus some. The table records approximately 85,000 clones, 80% of them present only once. The sequencing sample was made of PBMCs. Receptor source: a man over 45 in good health and CMV-seropositive.

This chain links TRBV6-5 with TRBJ2-5, with 11 bases aligning to TRBD2. Trimming removed 2 bases from V and 3 bases from J; junction bases left unmatched: 5. Germline V gene sequence: CDR1 MNHEY, CDR2 SVGAGI. The CDR3 contains 16 residues. This chain's CDR3 is CASSYGVLAGEETQYF. CDR3 nucleotide sequence: TGTGCCAGCAGTTACGGTGTACTAGCGGGAGAAGAGACCCAGTACTTC.

This clone was observed a few times. V and J are TRBV5-6 and TRBJ1-1, with 7 bases identical to TRBD1. The CDR3 length is 16 residues. The ends lost 4 bases at V and 4 bases at J; junction bases unmatched: 13. Germline V gene lookup returns CDR1 SGHDT and CDR2 YYEEEE. DNA of the CDR3: TGTGCCAGCAGCACGACTTCGACAGGGTGGCCCACTGAAGCTTTCTTT. It codes for CASSTTSTGWPTEAFF. The whole variable domain, filled in from reference TRBV5-6 and TRBJ1-1, reads DAGVTQSPTHLIKTRGQQVTLRCSPKSGHDTVSWYQQALGQGPQFIFQYYEEEERQRGNFPDRFSGHQFPNYSSELNVNALLLGDSALYLCASSTTSTGWPTEAFFGQGTRLTVV.

The J gene is TRBJ1-2, the V gene TRBV10-2, with D maybe TRBD1 (5 bases). Germline assignment: CDR1 WSHSY and CDR2 SAAADI. The CDR3 is 13 amino acids. Trimming removed 6 bases at V and 6 bases at J, with 14 bases between. The CDR3 DNA reads as TGCGCCAGCAGGTTAGATGTCAGGGATGGCTACACCTTC. It is translated as CASRLDVRDGYTF.

Here the CDR3 DNA reads TGTGCCTGGGCTCTAGGGGACAGGGGAGCCACAGATCCGTACTTC. It translates to CAWALGDRGATDPYF. The V gene is TRBV30, the J gene TRBJ2-5, with 10 bases lining up with TRBD1. The CDR3 runs 15 residues. Germline loops: CDR1 GTSNPN, CDR2 SVGIG (reference sequence). Germline trimming cut 5 bases from V and 13 bases from J; bases unmatched to any gene: 19. The full variable domain, with the rest looked up from reference TRBV30 and TRBJ2-5, is SQTIHQWPATLVQPVGSPLSLECTVEGTSNPNLYWYRQAAGRGLQLLFYSVGIGQISSEVPQNLSASRPQDRQFILSSKKLLLSDSGFYLCAWALGDRGATDPYFGPGTRLLVL.

The J gene is TRBJ2-3, the V gene TRBV30, with D perhaps matching TRBD1 (6 bases). The CDR3 has 13 amino acids. Germline V gene data show CDR1 as GTSNPN and CDR2 as SVGIG (reference sequence). The V and J ends lost 2 bases and 6 bases respectively, with 12 bases between them. The CDR3 reads CAWSTQGLDTQYF. CDR3 bases: TGTGCCTGGAGTACCCAGGGGCTGGATACGCAGTATTTT.

This chain connects TRBV11-2 to TRBJ2-7, with D perhaps TRBD1 (7 bases). This CDR3 comprises 15 residues. V was clipped by 8 bases and J by 6 bases, with 23 bases between them. Per the germline V gene, CDR1 is SGHAT and CDR2 is FQNNGV. CDR3 amino acids: CASELSIPQGGEQYF. The CDR3 DNA follows: TGTGCCAGCGAACTTAGTATCCCCCAGGGGGGCGAGCAGTACTTC.

In this sample, this clone turned up a few times. V and J are TRBV30 and TRBJ1-1; D not certain. Trimming cost V 0 bases and J 1 base, with 12 bases left between them. This CDR3 contains 15 residues. The germline V gene encodes CDR1 GTSNPN and CDR2 SVGIG (reference sequence). CDR3 bases: TGTGCCTGGAGTGTTCGGAGGGCCGGGAACACTGAAGCTTTCTTT. It specifies CAWSVRRAGNTEAFF.

The chain is built from TRBV5-4 and TRBJ2-1; TRBD2 agrees at 13 bases. This CDR3 region has 17 residues. V shed 3 bases, J shed 6 bases, and the junction held 9 bases outside the gene matches. The germline V gene has CDR1 SGHNT and CDR2 YYREEE (reference sequence). The CDR3 reads CASSWGSGTSGANEQFF. CDR3 sequence (DNA): TGTGCCAGCAGCTGGGGATCCGGGACTAGCGGGGCCAATGAGCAGTTCTTC.

The rearrangement joins TRBV6-4 to TRBJ1-4; tentatively, D is TRBD1 (5 bases). This CDR3 contains 17 residues. Deletions cut 4 bases from V and 6 bases from J, with 21 bases between. Germline lookup yields CDR1 MRHNA and CDR2 SNTAGT. CDR3 amino acids: CASSGNWTSLADEKLFF. The CDR3 DNA reads TGTGCCAGCAGTGGAAATTGGACATCCCTCGCGGATGAAAAACTGTTTTTT.

This clone was picked up a small number of times. The CDR3 loop reads CASSDGSSYEQYF. The CDR3 DNA reads TGCGCCAGCAGTGACGGGAGCTCCTACGAGCAGTACTTC. This sequence joins TRBV10-2 and TRBJ2-7; possibly TRBD2 for D (6 bases). CDR3 length equals 13 residues. Germline assignment: CDR1 WSHSY and CDR2 SAAADI. V lost 3 bases to trimming and J lost 0 bases, with 6 bases between them.

The chain recombines TRBV7-9 with TRBJ2-2, with TRBD2 matching over 8 bases. Unmatched junction bases numbered 9, after V lost 4 bases and J lost 2 bases. CDR1 and CDR2 from the germline V gene are SEHNR and FQNEAQ (reference sequence). The CDR3 has 17 amino acids. CDR3 residues: CASSSPQTSVNTGELFF. As DNA, the CDR3 is TGTGCCAGCAGCTCACCCCAGACTAGCGTAAACACCGGGGAGCTGTTTTTT. The full variable domain, in which reference TRBV7-9 and TRBJ2-2 provide the parts outside the CDR3, is DTGVSQNPRHKITKRGQNVTFRCDPISEHNRLYWYRQTLGQGPEFLTYFQNEAQLEKSRLLSDRFSAERPKGSFSTLEIQRTEQGDSAMYLCASSSPQTSVNTGELFFGEGSRLTVL.

The chain joins TRBV12-5 to TRBJ2-3, with D maybe TRBD2 (7 bases). This CDR3 contains 15 residues. With 5 bases removed from V and 5 bases from J, the gap between germline ends came to 17 bases. CDR1 LGHNT and CDR2 FRNRAP come from the germline V gene. CDR3 amino acids: CASGLGAGAGDTQYF. Written as DNA, the CDR3 is TGTGCTAGTGGTCTGGGGGCGGGAGCTGGAGATACGCAGTATTTT.

The V call is TRBV27, the J call TRBJ1-5; D not certain. The CDR3 spans 14 residues. V lost 2 bases to trimming and J lost 6 bases, with 11 bases between them. The V gene's germline CDR1 is MNHEY and CDR2 SMNVEV (reference sequence). The CDR3 loop reads CASSLGPDSQPQHF. The CDR3 region has the DNA TGTGCCAGCAGTTTAGGGCCAGATAGTCAGCCCCAGCATTTT.

The chain recombines TRBV9 with TRBJ1-3; weak D call: TRBD1 (6 bases). Germline V CDR1 and CDR2: SGDLS, YYNGEE. The CDR3 consists of 13 residues. V was pared by 2 bases and J by 14 bases, with 17 bases between. CDR3 DNA: TGTGCCAGCAGCGTCGACTATCAGGGGCTTCTATATTTT. Residues: CASSVDYQGLLYF.

The rearrangement links TRBV30 to TRBJ1-1; TRBD1 matches at 8 bases. The V gene end was trimmed by 4 bases and the J gene end by 4 bases; junction bases not matched to a gene: 2. The CDR3 has 12 residues. From germline, CDR1 is GTSNPN and CDR2 SVGIG (reference sequence). The DNA of the CDR3 is TGTGCCTGGACTGACAGGGGCACTGAAGCTTTCTTT. Its protein is CAWTDRGTEAFF.

This clone has just a few counts. The V call is TRBV30, the J call TRBJ1-1, with no clear D. The length of the CDR3 is 13 residues. Trimming removed 4 bases at V and 6 bases at J, with 15 bases between. The V gene's germline CDR1 is GTSNPN and CDR2 SVGIG (reference sequence). For the CDR3, the DNA is TGTGCCTGGACCAAGACCGACGGGGCTGAAGCTTTCTTT. Its protein is CAWTKTDGAEAFF.

J is TRBJ1-1 and V is TRBV7-2; 7 nucleotides line up with TRBD1. Trimming took 5 bases from V and 6 from J; bases not matched to a gene: 9. Germline CDR1 reads SGHTA; CDR2 reads FQGNSA. The CDR3 sequence is 14 residues long. The CDR3 loop is CASSLTTGVAEAFF. DNA for the CDR3: TGTGCCAGCAGCCTCACAACAGGGGTGGCTGAAGCTTTCTTT.

The table lists this clone with a few counts. The chain carries TRBV19 and TRBJ2-3; D is ambiguous. Trimming stripped 5 bases from V and 0 bases from J, with 3 bases between. The length of the CDR3 is 12 residues. The germline V gene encodes CDR1 LNHDA and CDR2 SQIVND (reference sequence). As DNA, the CDR3 is TGTGCCAGTAGTTTAAGCACAGATACGCAGTATTTT. It translates to CASSLSTDTQYF.